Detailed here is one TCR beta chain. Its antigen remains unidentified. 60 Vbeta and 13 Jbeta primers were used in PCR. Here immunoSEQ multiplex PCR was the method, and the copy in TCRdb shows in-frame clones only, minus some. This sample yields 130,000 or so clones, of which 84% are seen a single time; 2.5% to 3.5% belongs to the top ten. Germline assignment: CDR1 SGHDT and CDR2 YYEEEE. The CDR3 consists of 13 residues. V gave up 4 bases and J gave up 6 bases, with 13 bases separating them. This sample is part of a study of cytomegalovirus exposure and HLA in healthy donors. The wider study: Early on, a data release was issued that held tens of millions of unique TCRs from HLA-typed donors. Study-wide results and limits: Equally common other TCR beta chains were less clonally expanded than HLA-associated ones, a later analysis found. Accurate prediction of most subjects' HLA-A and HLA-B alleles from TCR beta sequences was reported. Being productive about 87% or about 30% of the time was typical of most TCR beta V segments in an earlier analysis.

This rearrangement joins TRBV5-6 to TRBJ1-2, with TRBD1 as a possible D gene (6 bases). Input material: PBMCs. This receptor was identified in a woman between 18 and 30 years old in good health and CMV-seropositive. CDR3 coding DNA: TGTGCCAGCAGCCCCCCGACAGGAGATGGCTACACCTTC. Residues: CASSPPTGDGYTF.